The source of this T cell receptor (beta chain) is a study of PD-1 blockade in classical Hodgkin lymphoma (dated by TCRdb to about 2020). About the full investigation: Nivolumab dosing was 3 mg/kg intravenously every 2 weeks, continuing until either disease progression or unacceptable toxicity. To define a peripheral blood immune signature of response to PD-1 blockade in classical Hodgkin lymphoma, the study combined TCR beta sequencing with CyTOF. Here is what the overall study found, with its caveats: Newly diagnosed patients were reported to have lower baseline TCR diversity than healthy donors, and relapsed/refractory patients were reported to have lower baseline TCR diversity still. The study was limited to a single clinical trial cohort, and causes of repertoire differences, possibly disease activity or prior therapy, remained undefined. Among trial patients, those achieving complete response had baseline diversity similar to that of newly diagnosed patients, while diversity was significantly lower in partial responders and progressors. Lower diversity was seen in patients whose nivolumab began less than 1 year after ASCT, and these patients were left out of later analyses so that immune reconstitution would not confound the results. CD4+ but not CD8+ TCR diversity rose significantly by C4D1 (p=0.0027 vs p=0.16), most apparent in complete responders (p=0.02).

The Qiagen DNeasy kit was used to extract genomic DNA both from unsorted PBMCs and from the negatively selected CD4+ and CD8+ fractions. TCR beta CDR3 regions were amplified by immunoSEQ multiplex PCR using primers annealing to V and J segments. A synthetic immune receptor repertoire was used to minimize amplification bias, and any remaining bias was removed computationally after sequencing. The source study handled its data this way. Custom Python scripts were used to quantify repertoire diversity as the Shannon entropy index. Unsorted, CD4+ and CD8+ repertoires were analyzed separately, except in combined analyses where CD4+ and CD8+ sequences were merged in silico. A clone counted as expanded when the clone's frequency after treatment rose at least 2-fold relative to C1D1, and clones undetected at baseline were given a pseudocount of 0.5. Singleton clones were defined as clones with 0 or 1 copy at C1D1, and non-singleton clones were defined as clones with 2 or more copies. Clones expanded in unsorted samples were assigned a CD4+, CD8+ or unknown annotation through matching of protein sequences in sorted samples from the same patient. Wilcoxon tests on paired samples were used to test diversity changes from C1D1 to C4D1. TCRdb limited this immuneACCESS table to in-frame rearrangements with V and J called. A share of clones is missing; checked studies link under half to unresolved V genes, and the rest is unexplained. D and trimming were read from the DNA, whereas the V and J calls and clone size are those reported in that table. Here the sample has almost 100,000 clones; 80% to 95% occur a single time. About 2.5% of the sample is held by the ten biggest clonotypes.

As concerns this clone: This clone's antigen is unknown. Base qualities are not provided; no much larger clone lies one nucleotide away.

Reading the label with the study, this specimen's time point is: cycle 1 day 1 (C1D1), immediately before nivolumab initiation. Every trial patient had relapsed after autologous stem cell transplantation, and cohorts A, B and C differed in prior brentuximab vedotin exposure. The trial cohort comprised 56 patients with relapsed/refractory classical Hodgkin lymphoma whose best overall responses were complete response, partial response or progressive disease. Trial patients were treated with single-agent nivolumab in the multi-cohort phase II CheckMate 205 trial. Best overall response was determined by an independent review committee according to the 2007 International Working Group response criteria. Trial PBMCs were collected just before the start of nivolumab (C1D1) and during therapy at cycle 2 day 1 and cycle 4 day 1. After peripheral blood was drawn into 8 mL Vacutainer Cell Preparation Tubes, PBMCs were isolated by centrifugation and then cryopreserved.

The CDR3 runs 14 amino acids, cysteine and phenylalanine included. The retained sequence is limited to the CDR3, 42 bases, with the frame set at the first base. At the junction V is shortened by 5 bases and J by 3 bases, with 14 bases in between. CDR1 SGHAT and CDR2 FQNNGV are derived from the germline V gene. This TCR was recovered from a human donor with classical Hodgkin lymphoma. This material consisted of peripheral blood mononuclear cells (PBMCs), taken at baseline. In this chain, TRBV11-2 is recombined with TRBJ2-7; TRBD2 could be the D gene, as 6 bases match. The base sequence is TGTGCCAGCAGCATCGGGGGTACCTACTACGAGCAGTACTTC. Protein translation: CASSIGGTYYEQYF.